This TCR beta chain was obtained from a study of blood T cell repertoires in COVID-19. Across the study: Some COVID-19 samples were acute and others convalescent; all came from the United States, Italy and Spain.

CDR3 length: 12 amino acids. Germline V lookup: CDR1 SGHAT, CDR2 FQNNGV. Trimming cost V 0 bases and J 5 bases, with 4 bases left between them. Repertoires were generated with immunoSEQ multiplex PCR, while TCRdb's copy carries only in-frame clones and drops some. This sample has under 150,000 clones, with about 92% found just once. A word on this clone: This CDR3 is also generated by other DNA sequences in the sample.

The chain is built from TRBV11-2 and TRBJ2-5; D uncertain. The sequenced sample consisted of peripheral blood. This TCR was sampled from a man aged 45-60 years with active COVID-19. The CDR3 DNA reads TGTGCCAGCAGCTTAGATCGGGAGACCCAGTACTTC. Its translation is CASSLDRETQYF.